This T cell receptor (beta chain) was sequenced for a study of Ad26.COV2.S vaccination and SARS-CoV-2 variants. A remark on this clone: Its antigen is unknown.

Whole-study findings and limits: Post-vaccination spike-specific CD8+ and CD4+ T cell responses reportedly had substantial breadth. Overall T cell responses may have been underestimated by the analyses of TCR breadth and depth.

Libraries were prepared by immunoSEQ multiplex PCR; TCRdb keeps only in-frame clonotypes and omits some of them. The data show a few hundred thousand clones, roughly 91% seen once. CDR3 length: 15 amino acids. V gave up 8 bases and J gave up 6 bases, with 20 bases separating them. CDR1 is MNHEY and CDR2 is SVGEGT in the germline V gene. Stated treatment: some 20 received Ad26.COV2.S at low or high dose, single or two shots; about 5 received placebo; per-sample allocation not given. Material that was analyzed had been drawn on day 63 after the first vaccine or placebo injection. Adults aged 18-55 years in Boston included the donor.

The V gene is TRBV6-2 or TRBV6-3, the J gene TRBJ2-1; a weak D match, TRBD1 (6 bases). The sample was peripheral blood, taken in a trial of Ad26.COV2.S vaccine versus placebo. This sequence was found in a person aged 18-65 years who received the Ad26.COV2.S COVID-19 vaccine or a placebo. CDR3 DNA: TGTGCCAGCCGTTTCCGGGACACCCCCGGCAATGAGCAGTTCTTC. This codes for CASRFRDTPGNEQFF.